This record looks at one TCR beta chain sequence and its context. What it binds is unknown. The data are from a study of shared clonotypes between healthy human individuals. Study-wide results and caveats: Shared clonotypes: roughly 4.5% naive CD4, about 4% naive CD8, about 2.2% memory CD4, around 0.4% memory CD8.

Produced via immunoSEQ multiplex PCR; TCRdb's table is partial and in-frame only. The data show some 500,000 clones, roughly 95% seen once. The CDR3 runs 15 residues. Germline CDR1 reads LNHDA; CDR2 reads SQIVND (reference sequence). Trimming removed 4 bases from V and 4 bases from J; junction bases left unmatched: 8. This TCR was recovered from a woman aged 30 to 39 in good health. Source material: naive CD4+ T cells sorted from blood. Subset specified: CD45RA+ positively selected. The V and J genes are TRBV19 and TRBJ1-2; 8 bases map to TRBD1. The CDR3 nucleotides read TGTGCCAGTAGTAAGCCAGGGGGCCTGGGCTATGGCTACACCTTC. It codes for CASSKPGGLGYGYTF. The full variable domain, in which reference TRBV19 and TRBJ1-2 provide the parts outside the CDR3, is DGGITQSPKYLFRKEGQNVTLSCEQNLNHDAMYWYRQDPGQGLRLIYYSQIVNDFQKGDIAEGYSVSREKKESFPLTVTSAQKNPTAFYLCASSKPGGLGYGYTFGSGTRLTVV.